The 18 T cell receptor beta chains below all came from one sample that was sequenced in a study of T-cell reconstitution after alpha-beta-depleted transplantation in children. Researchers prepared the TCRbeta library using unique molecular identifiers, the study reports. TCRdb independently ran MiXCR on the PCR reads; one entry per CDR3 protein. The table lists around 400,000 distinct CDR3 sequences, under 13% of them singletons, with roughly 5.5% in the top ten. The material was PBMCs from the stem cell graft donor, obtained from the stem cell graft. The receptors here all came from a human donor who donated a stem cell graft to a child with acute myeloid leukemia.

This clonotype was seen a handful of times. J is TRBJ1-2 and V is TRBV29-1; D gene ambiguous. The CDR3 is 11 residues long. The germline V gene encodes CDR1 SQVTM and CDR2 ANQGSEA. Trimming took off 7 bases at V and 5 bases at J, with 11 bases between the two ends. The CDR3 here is CSAEEGYGYTF. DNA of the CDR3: TGCAGCGCCGAGGAGGGTTATGGCTACACCTTC.

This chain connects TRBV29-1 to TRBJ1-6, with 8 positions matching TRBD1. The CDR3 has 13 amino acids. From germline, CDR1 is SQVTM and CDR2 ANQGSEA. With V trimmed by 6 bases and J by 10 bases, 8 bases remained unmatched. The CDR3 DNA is TGCAGCGTCCGACAGGGGCGAGGGTCACCCCTCCACTTT. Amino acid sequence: CSVRQGRGSPLHF.

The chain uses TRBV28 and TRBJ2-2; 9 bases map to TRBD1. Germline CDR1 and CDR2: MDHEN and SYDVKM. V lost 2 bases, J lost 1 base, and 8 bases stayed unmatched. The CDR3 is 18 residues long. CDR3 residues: CASSLRQGGILNTGELFF. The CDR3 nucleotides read TGTGCCAGCAGTTTAAGACAGGGGGGGATCCTGAACACCGGGGAGCTGTTTTTT.

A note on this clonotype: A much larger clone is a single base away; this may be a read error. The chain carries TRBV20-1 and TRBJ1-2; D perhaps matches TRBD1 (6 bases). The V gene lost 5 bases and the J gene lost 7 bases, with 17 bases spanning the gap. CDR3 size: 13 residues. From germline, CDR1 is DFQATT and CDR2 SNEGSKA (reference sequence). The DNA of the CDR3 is TGCAGTGCTCGTCTACAGGGTACGGTTGGCTACACCTTC. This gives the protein CSARLQGTVGYTF.

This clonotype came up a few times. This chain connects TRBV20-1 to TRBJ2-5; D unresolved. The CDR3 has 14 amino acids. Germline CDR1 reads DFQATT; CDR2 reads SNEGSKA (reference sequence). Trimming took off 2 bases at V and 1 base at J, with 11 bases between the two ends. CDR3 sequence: CSARIQQLQETQYF. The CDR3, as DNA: TGCAGTGCTAGAATACAGCAACTCCAAGAGACCCAGTACTTC.

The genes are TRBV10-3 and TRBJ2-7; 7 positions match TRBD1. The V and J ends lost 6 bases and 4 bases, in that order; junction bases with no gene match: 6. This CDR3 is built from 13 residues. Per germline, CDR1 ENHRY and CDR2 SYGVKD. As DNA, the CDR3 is TGTGCCATCAGCAACGGACAGGAGTACGAGCAGTACGTC. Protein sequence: CAISNGQEYEQYV.

CDR3 bases: TGTGCCAGCAGTTACGTTTTGGGTGTCGAGTTCGATCTCAATCAGCCCCAGCATTTT. Translating gives CASSYVLGVEFDLNQPQHF. This chain links TRBV6-2 or TRBV6-3 with TRBJ1-5, with D uncertain. The V gene's germline CDR1 is MNHEY and CDR2 SVGEGT. V was trimmed by 2 bases and J by 3 bases, leaving 23 bases between them. This CDR3 is built from 19 residues.

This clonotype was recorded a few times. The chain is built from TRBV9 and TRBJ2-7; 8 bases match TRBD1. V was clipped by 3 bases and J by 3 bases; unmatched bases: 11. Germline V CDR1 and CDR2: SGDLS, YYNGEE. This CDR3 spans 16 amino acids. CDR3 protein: CASSATLGQGGYEQYF. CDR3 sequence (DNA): TGTGCCAGCAGCGCTACTCTTGGACAGGGTGGCTACGAGCAGTACTTC.

The CDR3 region has the DNA TGCAGTGCGCGAACCGGGACCCGACGGGAGACCCAGTACTTC. It translates to CSARTGTRRETQYF. The V gene is TRBV20-1, the J gene TRBJ2-5; either TRBD1 or TRBD2 may fit D (5 bases each). The germline CDR1 and CDR2 sequences are DFQATT and SNEGSKA (reference sequence). Trimming took off 6 bases at V and 5 bases at J, with 19 bases between the two ends. The CDR3 is 14 residues long.

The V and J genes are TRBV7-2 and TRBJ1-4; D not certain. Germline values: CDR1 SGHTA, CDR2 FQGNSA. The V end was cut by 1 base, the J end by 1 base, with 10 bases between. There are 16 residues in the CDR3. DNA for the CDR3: TGTGCCAGCAGCTTAGTTGCGCTGGTAACTAATGAAAAACTGTTTTTT. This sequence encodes CASSLVALVTNEKLFF.

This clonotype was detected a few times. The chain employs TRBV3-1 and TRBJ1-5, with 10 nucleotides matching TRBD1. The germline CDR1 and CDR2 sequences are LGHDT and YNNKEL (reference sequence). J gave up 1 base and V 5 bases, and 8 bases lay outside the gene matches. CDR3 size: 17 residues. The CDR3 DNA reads TGTGCCAGCAGCACCCGGACAGGGGGGCTAAGCAATCAGCCCCAGCATTTT. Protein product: CASSTRTGGLSNQPQHF. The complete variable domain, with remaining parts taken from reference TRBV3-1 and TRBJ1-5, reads DTAVSQTPKYLVTQMGNDKSIKCEQNLGHDTMYWYKQDSKKFLKIMFSYNNKELIINETVPNRFSPKSPDKAHLNLHINSLELGDSAVYFCASSTRTGGLSNQPQHFGDGTRLSIL.

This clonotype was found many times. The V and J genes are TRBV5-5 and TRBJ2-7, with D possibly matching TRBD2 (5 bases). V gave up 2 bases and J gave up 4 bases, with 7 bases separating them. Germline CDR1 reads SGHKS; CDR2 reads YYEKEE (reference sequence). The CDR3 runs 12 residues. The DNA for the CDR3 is TGTGCCAGCAGCTTCGGGGTATACGAGCAGTACTTC. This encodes CASSFGVYEQYF. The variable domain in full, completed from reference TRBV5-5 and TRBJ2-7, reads DAGVTQSPTHLIKTRGQQVTLRCSPISGHKSVSWYQQVLGQGPQFIFQYYEKEERGRGNFPDRFSARQFPNYSSELNVNALLLGDSALYLCASSFGVYEQYFGPGTRLTVT.

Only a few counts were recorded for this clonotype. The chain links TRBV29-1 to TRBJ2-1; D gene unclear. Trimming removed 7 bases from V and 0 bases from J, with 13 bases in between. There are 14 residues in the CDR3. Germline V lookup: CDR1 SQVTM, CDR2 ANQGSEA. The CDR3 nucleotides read TGCAGCGAGTCAGACGGTAGCTCCTACAATGAGCAGTTCTTC. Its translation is CSESDGSSYNEQFF.

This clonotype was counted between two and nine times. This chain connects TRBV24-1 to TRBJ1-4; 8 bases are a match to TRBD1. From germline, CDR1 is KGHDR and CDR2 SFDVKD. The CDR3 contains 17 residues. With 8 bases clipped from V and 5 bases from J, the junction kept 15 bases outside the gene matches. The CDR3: CATKGRGQRDVNEKLFF. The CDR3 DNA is TGTGCCACCAAGGGCAGGGGGCAACGGGATGTCAATGAAAAACTGTTTTTT.

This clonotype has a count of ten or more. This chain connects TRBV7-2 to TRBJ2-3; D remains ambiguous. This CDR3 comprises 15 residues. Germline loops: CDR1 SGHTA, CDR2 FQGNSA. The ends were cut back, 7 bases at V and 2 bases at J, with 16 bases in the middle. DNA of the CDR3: TGTGCCAGCACCCGTACGAGCGCACCCACAGATACGCAGTATTTT. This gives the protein CASTRTSAPTDTQYF.

CDR3 sequence: CATGPGQGTEAFF. The CDR3 DNA reads TGTGCCACCGGCCCGGGGCAAGGCACTGAAGCTTTCTTT. The chain combines TRBV27 with TRBJ1-1, with TRBD1 as a possible D gene (5 bases). The CDR3 is 13 amino acids. The V end lost 10 bases, the J end lost 4 bases, and 16 bases lay between the germline ends. Germline V lookup: CDR1 MNHEY, CDR2 SMNVEV (reference sequence).

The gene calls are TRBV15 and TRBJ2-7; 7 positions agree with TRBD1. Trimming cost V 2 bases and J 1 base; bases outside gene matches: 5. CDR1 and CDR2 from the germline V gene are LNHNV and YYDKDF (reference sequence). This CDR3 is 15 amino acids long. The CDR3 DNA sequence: TGTGCCACCAGCAGATCGCCGGGACAGTCCTACGAGCAGTACGTC. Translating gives CATSRSPGQSYEQYV.

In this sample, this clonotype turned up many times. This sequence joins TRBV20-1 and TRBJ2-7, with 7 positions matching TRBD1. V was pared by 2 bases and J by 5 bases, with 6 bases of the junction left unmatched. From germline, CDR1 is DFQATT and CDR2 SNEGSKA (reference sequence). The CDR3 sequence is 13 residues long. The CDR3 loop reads CSARSGTDHEQYF. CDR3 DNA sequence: TGCAGTGCTAGATCCGGGACAGACCACGAGCAGTACTTC.